Below are 18 T cell receptor beta chains sequenced from a single sample in a study of T cell repertoires in cytomegalovirus infection. No antigen has been identified for these receptors. TCRdb processed the reads anew with MiXCR; each CDR3 protein has one entry. The table includes hundreds of thousands of distinct CDR3 sequences, approximately 32% detected once. Material: cultured CD8+ T cells from PBMCs, obtained from culture after CMV antigen stimulation. The source is a human donor in good health (CMV status not recorded). Some clones in this sample may be carry-over from other donors' samples.

This clonotype was counted only a few times. The rearrangement uses TRBV19 and TRBJ1-1, with D possibly TRBD1 on 5 matching bases. Trimming cost V 7 bases and J 0 bases, with 15 bases left between them. The CDR3 runs to 15 residues. Germline values: CDR1 LNHDA, CDR2 SQIVND (reference sequence). CDR3 DNA sequence: TGTGCCAGTACCTCGTTGGGGGAGATGAACACTGAAGCTTTCTTT. This translates into CASTSLGEMNTEAFF.

This clonotype was counted ten times or more. This chain links TRBV7-2 with TRBJ2-7; 8 positions agree with TRBD1. Germline V gives CDR1 SGHTA, CDR2 FQGNSA. This CDR3 has 15 amino acids. V dropped 6 bases and J dropped 0; count of bases not matched to a gene: 7. CDR3 coding DNA: TGTGCCAGCAGGGACAGGGACTCGAGCTCCTACGAGCAGTACGTC. Protein sequence: CASRDRDSSSYEQYV.

The chain employs TRBV14 and TRBJ1-3; D uncertain. The ends were cut back, 1 base at V and 2 bases at J, with 18 bases in the middle. The germline V gene has CDR1 SGHDN and CDR2 FVKESK. The CDR3 runs 18 residues. The CDR3 DNA reads as TGTGCCAGCAGCCAAGTCGTAGGCCTGGGATCTCCTGGAAACACCATATATTTT. The encoded protein is CASSQVVGLGSPGNTIYF.

This clonotype was seen a few times. The DNA for the CDR3 is TGTGCCAGCAGTTACTCGGGTGCGTTCGAGCAGTACGTC. This gives the protein CASSYSGAFEQYV. The chain uses TRBV6-2 or TRBV6-3 and TRBJ2-7; D gene uncertain. V lost 0 bases and J lost 6, with 9 bases in between. This CDR3 is 13 amino acids long. Germline V gives CDR1 MNHEY, CDR2 SVGEGT.

V and J are TRBV6-6 and TRBJ2-7, with unresolved D. The CDR3 is made up of 12 amino acids. Germline V gene data show CDR1 as MNHNY and CDR2 as SVGAGI (reference sequence). Between the trimmed V and J ends, which lost 3 bases and 6 bases, there was a span of 9 bases. CDR3 nucleotide sequence: TGTGCCAGCAGTTATTTCAGTTCCGAGCAGTACTTC. This sequence encodes CASSYFSSEQYF.

The chain links TRBV6-1 to TRBJ1-3; no clear D gene. Per germline, CDR1 MNHNS and CDR2 SASEGT. This CDR3 comprises 17 residues. V was shortened by 0 bases and J by 1 base, with 13 bases between the two germline ends. The CDR3 region is CASSEAPGDTSGNTIYF. The CDR3 bases are TGTGCCAGCAGTGAAGCCCCGGGTGATACTTCTGGAAACACCATATATTTT.

This clonotype was picked up a small number of times. This sequence joins TRBV28 and TRBJ1-2; maybe TRBD1 (5 bases). Germline CDR1 reads MDHEN; CDR2 reads SYDVKM. The CDR3 spans 15 residues. The V gene lost 5 bases and the J gene lost 2 bases, with 15 bases spanning the gap. CDR3 region: CASSPDGAVNYGYTF. The CDR3 nucleotides read TGTGCCAGCAGTCCAGACGGGGCCGTCAACTATGGCTACACCTTC.

There are many counts of this clonotype. The chain's CDR3 is CASSYLKLAGYNEQFF. The CDR3 DNA is TGTGCCAGCAGCTACCTGAAGCTAGCGGGGTACAATGAGCAGTTCTTC. The chain recombines TRBV7-9 with TRBJ2-1; 9 bases match TRBD2. This CDR3 region has 16 residues. V gave up 4 bases and J gave up 4 bases; unmatched junction bases: 8. From germline, CDR1 is SEHNR and CDR2 FQNEAQ (reference sequence).

The rearrangement joins TRBV19 to TRBJ1-1; unclear D gene. This CDR3 has 14 amino acids. Trimming left V 7 bases short and J 5 bases short, with 17 bases between. The germline gives CDR1 LNHDA, CDR2 SQIVND (reference sequence). CDR3 in amino acids: CASIFLGGGTEAFF. DNA for the CDR3: TGTGCCAGTATTTTTCTGGGTGGAGGAACTGAAGCTTTCTTT.

This clonotype occurred a few times. This chain links TRBV7-9 with TRBJ1-1, with unresolved D. CDR3 length: 15 residues. Deletions cut 1 base from V and 1 base from J, with 10 bases between. The germline V gene has CDR1 SEHNR and CDR2 FQNEAQ (reference sequence). CDR3 coding DNA: TGTGCCAGCAGCTTAGACGCTTGGCAGAACACTGAAGCTTTCTTT. This sequence encodes CASSLDAWQNTEAFF.

J is TRBJ2-1 and V is TRBV19; possibly TRBD1 or TRBD2 for D (5 bases each). The V end lost 2 bases, the J end lost 2 bases, and 10 bases lay between the germline ends. CDR1 is LNHDA and CDR2 is SQIVND in the germline V gene (reference sequence). The CDR3 contains 15 residues. The CDR3 nucleotides are TGTGCCAGTAGTATAAGGTGGGACGCCTACAATGAGCAGTTCTTC. It translates to CASSIRWDAYNEQFF.

V gene TRBV7-6 combines with J gene TRBJ2-1; TRBD1 matches 11 bases. CDR3 length equals 15 residues. Trimming at V came to 5 bases and at J to 9 bases, leaving 9 bases not matched to a gene. Germline V lookup: CDR1 SGHVS, CDR2 FNYEAQ. The CDR3 DNA reads as TGTGCCAGCAGCCTTTCCGGGACAGGGGGACTTGAGCAGTTCTTC. Amino acids: CASSLSGTGGLEQFF.

The rearrangement joins TRBV29-1 to TRBJ2-7; TRBD1 matches 10 bases. The CDR3 contains 14 residues. Germline V gives CDR1 SQVTM, CDR2 ANQGSEA. V was pared by 2 bases and J by 5 bases, with 6 bases of the junction left unmatched. The CDR3 reads CSVETGTGVHEQYF. CDR3 coding DNA: TGCAGCGTTGAAACCGGGACAGGGGTCCACGAGCAGTACTTC.

This clonotype was recorded many times. The V call is TRBV7-6, the J call TRBJ1-2, with 9 bases matching TRBD1. The V gene end was trimmed by 3 bases and the J gene end by 3 bases; junction bases not matched to a gene: 11. The CDR3 is made up of 17 amino acids. Germline values: CDR1 SGHVS, CDR2 FNYEAQ. The CDR3 reads CASSFRTGAGDDYGYTF. In nucleotides, the CDR3 is TGTGCCAGCAGCTTTCGGACAGGGGCCGGGGACGACTATGGCTACACCTTC.

In its sample, this clonotype was seen a few times. The chain couples TRBV28 to TRBJ2-3; TRBD1 matches 10 bases. J lost 2 bases, V lost 3 bases, and 5 bases had no gene match. From germline, CDR1 is MDHEN and CDR2 SYDVKM. The CDR3 runs 16 residues. The CDR3 nucleotides read TGTGCCAGCAGTTTGACAGGGGGCGTAAACACAGATACGCAGTATTTT. It yields the protein CASSLTGGVNTDTQYF.

The chain employs TRBV6-5 and TRBJ2-1; D is unresolved. The germline V gene encodes CDR1 MNHEY and CDR2 SVGAGI. The CDR3 totals 15 residues. The V end was cut by 5 bases, the J end by 8 bases, with 19 bases between. CDR3 in amino acids: CASSDQSFGLDEQFF. The DNA of the CDR3 is TGTGCCAGCAGTGACCAGAGTTTCGGTCTAGATGAGCAGTTCTTC.

The chain combines TRBV6-5 with TRBJ1-5, with TRBD1 matching over 8 bases. The V segment lost 5 bases and the J segment 0 bases; nucleotides outside the gene matches: 12. CDR3 length equals 18 residues. Germline-derived CDR1 and CDR2 are MNHEY and SVGAGI. The CDR3 here is CASSLGAGGRGSNQPQHF. DNA of the CDR3: TGTGCCAGCAGTCTTGGGGCAGGGGGCAGGGGTAGCAATCAGCCCCAGCATTTT.

V and J are TRBV18 and TRBJ1-2; 9 bases match TRBD1. V shed 3 bases, J shed 6 bases, and the junction held 11 bases outside the gene matches. The CDR3 length is 16 residues. Germline assignment: CDR1 KGHSH and CDR2 LQKENI. This chain's CDR3 is CASSPRRDRVSDGYTF. The DNA for the CDR3 is TGTGCCAGCTCACCTAGAAGGGACAGGGTATCGGATGGCTACACCTTC.